This T cell receptor (beta chain) derives from a study of graft-versus-host responses after intestinal transplantation. Study-wide context: Multivisceral, liver-intestinal, or isolated intestinal transplants were given to recipients. Whole-study results and caveats: HvG clone declines early post-transplant were associated with peak circulating GvH levels.

V was pared by 8 bases and J by 1 base, with 17 bases between. Per germline, CDR1 KGHSH and CDR2 LQKENI. The CDR3 runs 15 residues. Profiled with immunoSEQ multiplex PCR; TCRdb holds only in-frame clones, not every one. The data show roughly 64,000 clones, 90% seen once. Comment on this clone: Its antigen remains unknown.

This TCR derives from a human donor who was the organ donor for an intestinal transplant. The sequencing used unstimulated CD8+ T cells sorted from spleen or lymph node cells, collected before transplant. V gene TRBV18 combines with J gene TRBJ2-5, with a weak D call TRBD2 (6 bases). The CDR3 DNA follows: TGTGCCAGCAGTCCACTAGCTTTGATCCAAGAGACCCAGTACTTC. Protein product: CASSPLALIQETQYF.